This TCR beta chain was recovered during a study of CD8+ T cells in alopecia areata. cDNA serving as the sequencing template came from extracted, reverse transcribed RNA. Here immunoSEQ multiplex PCR was the method, and the copy in TCRdb shows in-frame clones only, minus some. The sample includes 150,000 to 250,000 clones, roughly 64% of them seen just once. Treatment indicated: oral pan-JAK inhibitor, 5-10 mg twice daily. V gave up 7 bases and J gave up 3 bases; unmatched junction bases: 3. This CDR3 region has 12 residues. The germline V gene encodes CDR1 SGHRS and CDR2 YFSETQ. The rearrangement uses TRBV5-1 and TRBJ2-5; 7 bases line up with TRBD2. The receptor's source is a human donor with alopecia areata. Specimen: CD4+ T cells sorted from blood, collected at week 24, from a patient treated with tofacitinib. The CDR3 coding sequence is TGCGCCAGCCGCGGGGGTGAAGAGACCCAGTACTTC. Its translation is CASRGGEETQYF.